This passage covers 28 T cell receptor beta chains from one sample sequenced in a study of blood T cell repertoires in COVID-19. Repertoires were generated with immunoSEQ multiplex PCR, while TCRdb's copy carries only in-frame clones and drops some. The sample shows hundreds of thousands of clones, just over 85% of them seen only once. Sequencing was done on a sample of peripheral blood. The receptors come from a woman aged 30 to 39 with active or convalescent COVID-19.

This clone was counted between two and nine times. The chain carries TRBV4-2 and TRBJ2-1, with TRBD2 identical over 10 bases. The CDR3 runs 16 residues. Germline V gives CDR1 LGHNA, CDR2 YNFKEQ. Germline trimming cut 0 bases from V and 8 bases from J; bases unmatched to any gene: 7. CDR3: CASSQEPSGRDHEQFF. CDR3 DNA: TGTGCCAGCAGCCAAGAACCGAGCGGGAGGGATCATGAGCAGTTCTTC.

This clone was counted once. The J gene is TRBJ2-7, the V gene TRBV9; the match to TRBD1 covers 8 bases. The trim removed 4 bases at V and 1 base at J, leaving 7 bases unmatched. The CDR3 is made up of 15 amino acids. Germline CDR1 reads SGDLS; CDR2 reads YYNGEE. The chain's CDR3 is CASSIGQGGSYEQYF. The CDR3 nucleotides read TGTGCCAGCAGCATAGGACAGGGAGGTTCCTACGAGCAGTACTTC. Supplemented by reference TRBV9 and TRBJ2-7, the full variable domain reads DSGVTQTPKHLITATGQRVTLRCSPRSGDLSVYWYQQSLDQGLQFLIQYYNGEERAKGNILERFSAQQFPDLHSELNLSSLELGDSALYFCASSIGQGGSYEQYFGPGTRLTVT.

The chain employs TRBV10-2 and TRBJ2-7; D might be TRBD1 (7 bases). CDR1 is WSHSY, CDR2 SAAADI, per germline. The germline V and J ends were trimmed by 10 bases and 3 bases, with 13 bases remaining between them. The CDR3 loop spans 12 amino acids. DNA of the CDR3: TGCGCCACCGGGCGGGACAGCTACGAGCAGTACTTC. Translation gives CATGRDSYEQYF.

This chain joins TRBV7-9 and TRBJ1-1; 8 bases agree with TRBD1. Germline-derived CDR1 and CDR2 are SEHNR and FQNEAQ (reference sequence). The length of the CDR3 is 13 residues. With 5 bases clipped from V and 4 bases from J, the junction kept 3 bases outside the gene matches. CDR3 sequence reads: CASSADRGTEAFF. In DNA form, the CDR3 reads TGTGCCAGCAGCGCAGACAGGGGCACTGAAGCTTTCTTT. Complete variable domain (other parts from reference TRBV7-9 and TRBJ1-1): DTGVSQNPRHKITKRGQNVTFRCDPISEHNRLYWYRQTLGQGPEFLTYFQNEAQLEKSRLLSDRFSAERPKGSFSTLEIQRTEQGDSAMYLCASSADRGTEAFFGQGTRLTVV.

This clone was seen repeatedly, ten times or more. V usage is TRBV6-1 and J usage is TRBJ1-6, with D possibly being TRBD1 (6 bases). The V gene's germline CDR1 is MNHNS and CDR2 SASEGT. With 2 bases removed from V and 5 bases from J, the gap between germline ends came to 13 bases. The length of the CDR3 is 16 residues. The CDR3 region is CASSEKAGADNSPLHF. The DNA for the CDR3 is TGTGCCAGCAGTGAAAAGGCGGGGGCAGATAATTCACCCCTCCACTTT.

The CDR3 is CASSHGLAGALFLGEQFF. The CDR3 DNA sequence: TGTGCCAGCAGCCATGGACTAGCGGGGGCCCTTTTTCTTGGTGAGCAGTTCTTC. The chain combines TRBV7-8 with TRBJ2-1; 13 bases line up with TRBD2. Germline V CDR1 and CDR2: SGHVS, FQNEAQ. The CDR3 is 18 residues long. J gave up 9 bases and V 5 bases, and 16 bases lay outside the gene matches.

This rearrangement joins TRBV10-3 to TRBJ1-2; 9 positions match TRBD1. The ends lost 2 bases at V and 5 bases at J; junction bases unmatched: 9. This CDR3 has 16 amino acids. CDR1 is ENHRY and CDR2 is SYGVKD in the germline V gene. CDR3 region: CAISEPIQGAKYGYTF. DNA for the CDR3: TGTGCCATCAGTGAGCCTATACAGGGGGCGAAATATGGCTACACCTTC.

CDR3 sequence (DNA): TGTGCCAGCAGTAGGGGACTAGCGGGAGGCCCGAACACCGGGGAGCTGTTTTTT. This translates into CASSRGLAGGPNTGELFF. The chain employs TRBV7-6 and TRBJ2-2; TRBD2 matches 15 bases. With 6 bases clipped from V and 0 bases from J, the junction kept 5 bases outside the gene matches. CDR1 and CDR2 from the germline V gene are SGHVS and FNYEAQ. The CDR3 length is 18 residues. The variable domain in full, with the rest retrieved from reference TRBV7-6 and TRBJ2-2, is GAGVSQSPRYKVTKRGQDVALRCDPISGHVSLYWYRQALGQGPEFLTYFNYEAQQDKSGLPNDRFSAERPEGSISTLTIQRTEQRDSAMYRCASSRGLAGGPNTGELFFGEGSRLTVL.

This clone has a handful of counts. The same CDR3 is also encoded by other DNA sequences in this sample. The chain uses TRBV18 and TRBJ2-7; TRBD1 aligns across 12 bases. This CDR3 spans 14 amino acids. Germline values: CDR1 KGHSH, CDR2 LQKENI. V lost 6 bases, J lost 4 bases, and 4 bases stayed unmatched. CDR3 loop: CASSQGQGAYEQYF. CDR3 nucleotide sequence: TGTGCCAGCTCCCAGGGACAGGGGGCTTACGAGCAGTACTTC.

This chain joins TRBV19 and TRBJ2-7, with TRBD2 matching over 8 bases. V was clipped by 5 bases and J by 3 bases; unmatched bases: 15. The germline V gene has CDR1 LNHDA and CDR2 SQIVND (reference sequence). This CDR3 has 17 amino acids. The CDR3 sequence: CASSDGKGTGGLYEQYF. The CDR3 nucleotides are TGTGCCAGTAGTGACGGGAAAGGGACGGGAGGGCTCTACGAGCAGTACTTC.

This clone was observed at least ten times. This CDR3 is also generated by other DNA sequences in the sample. The chain recombines TRBV6-5 with TRBJ1-5; 9 bases line up with TRBD1. Germline CDR1 reads MNHEY; CDR2 reads SVGAGI. The CDR3 is made up of 14 amino acids. Losses at the gene ends were 4 bases for V and 4 bases for J; bases not matched to a gene: 2. The CDR3 loop reads CASSWGQGNQPQHF. DNA for the CDR3: TGTGCCAGCAGTTGGGGACAGGGTAATCAGCCCCAGCATTTT.

V and J are TRBV6-2 or TRBV6-3 and TRBJ1-1; weak D call: TRBD1 (5 bases). Germline V gene data show CDR1 as MNHEY and CDR2 as SVGEGT. The CDR3 consists of 14 residues. V lost 3 bases, J lost 6 bases, and 14 bases lay in between. This CDR3 reads CASSYSGGTPEAFF. CDR3 DNA sequence: TGTGCCAGCAGTTATTCCGGGGGTACCCCTGAAGCTTTCTTT.

The chain recombines TRBV18 with TRBJ1-2; 7 bases are shared with TRBD1. From germline, CDR1 is KGHSH and CDR2 LQKENI. CDR3 size: 13 residues. V lost 5 bases and J lost 6; bases outside the gene matches: 6. The CDR3 protein is CASSTTGENGYTF. Written as DNA, the CDR3 is TGTGCCAGCTCAACCACAGGGGAAAATGGCTACACCTTC.

The CDR3 spells CASSPGQGVVTGELFF. CDR3 sequence (DNA): TGTGCCAGCTCACCAGGACAGGGGGTCGTCACCGGGGAGCTGTTTTTT. The chain carries TRBV18 and TRBJ2-2; 10 nucleotides align to TRBD1. The CDR3 length is 16 residues. V dropped 2 bases and J dropped 4; count of bases not matched to a gene: 4. Germline loops: CDR1 KGHSH, CDR2 LQKENI.

This clone was found once. V usage is TRBV10-3 and J usage is TRBJ1-6; D gene unclear. The CDR3 runs to 11 residues. Germline CDR1 is ENHRY and CDR2 is SYGVKD. With 6 bases removed from V and 12 bases from J, the gap between germline ends came to 9 bases. CDR3 amino acids: CAIRTGQPLHF. Here the CDR3 DNA reads TGTGCCATCAGGACGGGTCAACCCCTCCACTTT.

V gene TRBV15 combines with J gene TRBJ1-2, with 8 bases matching TRBD1. After removal of 3 bases from V and 4 bases from J, the junction contained 7 bases not matched to a gene. Germline V lookup: CDR1 LNHNV, CDR2 YYDKDF (reference sequence). The CDR3 length is 15 residues. The CDR3 sequence is CATSSALTGGYGYTF. The DNA for the CDR3 is TGTGCCACCAGCAGCGCCCTCACAGGGGGCTATGGCTACACCTTC.

The V call is TRBV11-3, the J call TRBJ2-1, with 9 bases fitting TRBD2. The CDR3 is 17 residues long. The junction had 3 bases not matched to a gene; V was cut back by 0 bases and J by 0 bases. Germline loops: CDR1 SGHNT, CDR2 YENEEA. CDR3: CASSLDPGLASYNEQFF. Written as DNA, the CDR3 is TGTGCCAGCAGCTTAGATCCGGGACTAGCCTCCTACAATGAGCAGTTCTTC.

The chain couples TRBV19 to TRBJ2-2; 7 nucleotides agree with TRBD2. Losses at the gene ends were 11 bases for V and 3 bases for J; bases not matched to a gene: 12. The CDR3 consists of 15 residues. Germline loops: CDR1 LNHDA, CDR2 SQIVND (reference sequence). CDR3 sequence reads: CAPRGSGPHTGELFF. The CDR3 region has the DNA TGTGCCCCTCGCGGGAGCGGGCCACACACCGGGGAGCTGTTTTTT.

The J gene is TRBJ1-1, the V gene TRBV5-1; D is possibly TRBD1 (6 bases). Germline V gene data show CDR1 as SGHRS and CDR2 as YFSETQ. V was clipped by 4 bases and J by 0 bases, with 16 bases between them. This CDR3 has 16 residues. The DNA for the CDR3 is TGCGCCAGCAGCCCCCGGGGCGAGGGGGTGAACACTGAAGCTTTCTTT. Protein: CASSPRGEGVNTEAFF.

The chain carries TRBV5-4 and TRBJ2-3, with 8 bases lining up with TRBD2. J was trimmed by 6 bases and V by 6 bases; bases with no gene match: 15. CDR1 is SGHNT and CDR2 is YYREEE in the germline V gene (reference sequence). The CDR3 extends over 16 amino acids. The CDR3 coding sequence is TGTGCCAGCACCCTCGTATTAGCGGGGCGGAGGGATACGCAGTATTTT. Its translation is CASTLVLAGRRDTQYF.

The gene calls are TRBV7-9 and TRBJ1-1; 7 bases agree with TRBD1. Germline values: CDR1 SEHNR, CDR2 FQNEAQ (reference sequence). V was pared by 1 base and J by 3 bases, with 5 bases of the junction left unmatched. There are 15 residues in the CDR3. Here the CDR3 DNA reads TGTGCCAGCAGCTTAGGACAGGGCTCGGACACTGAAGCTTTCTTT. Its protein product is CASSLGQGSDTEAFF.

The CDR3: CASSYSSGTGDSPLHF. The CDR3 DNA reads TGTGCCAGCAGTTACTCCTCCGGGACAGGGGATTCACCCCTCCACTTT. The chain joins TRBV6-5 to TRBJ1-6; 10 bases line up with TRBD1. Trimming took 0 bases from V and 8 from J; bases not matched to a gene: 4. The CDR3 spans 16 residues. The germline V gene encodes CDR1 MNHEY and CDR2 SVGAGI.

V and J are TRBV29-1 and TRBJ2-5; D not certain. Looked up from germline, CDR1 is SQVTM and CDR2 is ANQGSEA. V was shortened by 5 bases and J by 4 bases, with 11 bases between the two germline ends. The CDR3 has 12 residues. The CDR3 region has the DNA TGCAGCGTTACTGTCGGCGGAGAGACCCAGTACTTC. It translates to CSVTVGGETQYF.

J is TRBJ1-2 and V is TRBV18; D is undetermined. The CDR3 sequence is 14 residues long. Germline CDR1 is KGHSH and CDR2 is LQKENI. The V gene lost 1 base and the J gene lost 4 bases, with 10 bases spanning the gap. The CDR3 sequence is CASSPRAALYGYTF. As DNA, the CDR3 is TGTGCCAGCTCACCACGGGCAGCTCTCTATGGCTACACCTTC.

The chain is built from TRBV5-1 and TRBJ2-2; maybe TRBD1 (5 bases). Trimming cost V 0 bases and J 5 bases, with 8 bases left between them. Germline V gene sequence: CDR1 SGHRS, CDR2 YFSETQ. CDR3 length: 14 residues. Written as DNA, the CDR3 is TGCGCCAGCAGCTTGGACCCAGGGACCGGGGAGCTGTTTTTT. This sequence encodes CASSLDPGTGELFF. Complete variable domain (other parts from reference TRBV5-1 and TRBJ2-2): KAGVTQTPRYLIKTRGQQVTLSCSPISGHRSVSWYQQTPGQGLQFLFEYFSETQRNKGNFPGRFSGRQFSNSRSEMNVSTLELGDSALYLCASSLDPGTGELFFGEGSRLTVL.

The rearrangement uses TRBV6-5 and TRBJ2-1; 11 bases are shared with TRBD1. Per the germline V gene, CDR1 is MNHEY and CDR2 is SVGAGI. V shed 6 bases and J 6 bases; nucleotides not matched to a gene: 7. This CDR3 comprises 15 residues. The CDR3 nucleotides are TGTGCCAGCAGGGTTGGACAGGGGGCTTTCAATGAGCAGTTCTTC. Translating it yields CASRVGQGAFNEQFF.

The chain carries TRBV6-6 and TRBJ1-1; 7 nucleotides line up with TRBD1. The CDR3 loop spans 16 amino acids. Germline CDR1 and CDR2: MNHNY and SVGAGI (reference sequence). V shed 8 bases, J shed 2 bases, and the junction held 14 bases outside the gene matches. The CDR3 DNA sequence: TGTGCCAGCGGATCCGGACGGACAGGCGATAACACTGAAGCTTTCTTT. Its protein product is CASGSGRTGDNTEAFF.

The chain uses TRBV5-4 and TRBJ2-2; TRBD1 matches 10 bases. The ends lost 6 bases at V and 7 bases at J; junction bases unmatched: 12. Germline V gene data show CDR1 as SGHNT and CDR2 as YYREEE (reference sequence). There are 16 residues in the CDR3. The CDR3 spells CASNRQGAALGGELFF. The CDR3 DNA reads TGTGCCAGCAACCGACAGGGGGCTGCCTTGGGCGGGGAGCTGTTTTTT.